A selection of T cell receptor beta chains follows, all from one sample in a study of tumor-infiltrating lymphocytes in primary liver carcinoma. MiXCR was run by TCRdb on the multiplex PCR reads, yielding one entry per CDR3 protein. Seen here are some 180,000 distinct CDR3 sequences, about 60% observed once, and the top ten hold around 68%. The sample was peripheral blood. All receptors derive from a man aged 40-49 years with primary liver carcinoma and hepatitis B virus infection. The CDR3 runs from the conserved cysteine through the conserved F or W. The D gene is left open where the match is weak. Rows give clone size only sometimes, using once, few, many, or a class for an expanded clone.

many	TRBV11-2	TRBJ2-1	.	CASSLDSYNEQFF	TGTGCCAGCAGCTTAGATTCCTACAATGAGCAGTTCTTC
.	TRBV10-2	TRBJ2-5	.	CASRGRIMPRETQYF	TGCGCCAGCAGGGGACGGATTATGCCTCGAGAGACCCAGTACTTC
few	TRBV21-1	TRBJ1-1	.	CASSPPGGLIRTEAFF	TGTGCCAGCAGCCCCCCGGGGGGGCTAATACGGACTGAAGCTTTCTTT
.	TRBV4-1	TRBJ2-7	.	CASSQVSGLEQYF	TGCGCCAGCAGCCAAGTGTCTGGTCTCGAGCAGTACTTC
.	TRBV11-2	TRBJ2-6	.	CASSLVGGLYSDANVLTF	TGTGCCAGCAGCTTAGTGGGGGGCCTCTACTCTGATGCCAACGTCCTGACTTTC
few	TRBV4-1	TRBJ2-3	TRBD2	CASSQVGLATDTQYF	TGCGCCAGCAGCCAAGTGGGACTAGCGACAGATACGCAGTATTTT
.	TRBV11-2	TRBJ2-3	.	CASTLEAGTQYF	TGTGCCAGCACCTTAGAGGCAGGTACGCAGTATTTT
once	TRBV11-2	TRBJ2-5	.	CASSPSWEETQYF	TGTGCCAGCAGCCCCAGCTGGGAAGAGACCCAGTATTTC
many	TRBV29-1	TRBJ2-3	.	CSVGTGADTQYF	TGCAGCGTAGGGACCGGGGCAGATACGCAGTATTTT
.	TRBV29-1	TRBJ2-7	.	CSGGSGAAYYEQYF	TGCAGCGGCGGGTCGGGGGCGGCCTACTACGAGCAGTACTTC
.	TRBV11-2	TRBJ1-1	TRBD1	CASSFQGAEEAFF	TGTGCCAGCAGCTTTCAGGGGGCCGAGGAAGCTTTCTTT
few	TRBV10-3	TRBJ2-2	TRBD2	CAISEAGGPVDTGELFF	TGTGCCATCAGTGAAGCGGGAGGGCCAGTTGACACCGGGGAGCTGTTTTTT
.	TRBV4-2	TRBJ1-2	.	CASSQPQGSPDGYTF	TGTGCCAGCAGCCAGCCACAGGGCTCTCCTGATGGCTACACCTTC
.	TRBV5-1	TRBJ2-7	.	CASSFPTGSEQYF	TGCGCCAGCAGCTTTCCAACAGGGAGCGAGCAGTACTTC
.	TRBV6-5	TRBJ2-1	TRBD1	CASSFGQGPPGSEQFF	TGTGCCAGCAGCTTTGGACAGGGACCCCCTGGGAGTGAGCAGTTCTTC
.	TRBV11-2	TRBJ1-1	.	CASSLDFEAAEAFF	TGTGCCAGCAGCTTAGATTTCGAGGCTGCTGAAGCTTTCTTT
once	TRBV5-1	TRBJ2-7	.	CASSSPDSERDEQYF	TGCGCCAGCAGCTCACCGGACAGCGAGAGAGACGAGCAGTACTTC
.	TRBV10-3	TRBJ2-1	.	CAISKSAGAALF	TGTGCCATCAGTAAGTCAGCCGGGGCGGCCCTCTTC
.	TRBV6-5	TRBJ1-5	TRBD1	CASSPSQGQRAKPQHF	TGTGCCAGCAGTCCTTCTCAGGGACAGAGGGCGAAGCCCCAGCATTTT
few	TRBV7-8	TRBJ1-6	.	CASSLGRQENNSPLHF	TGTGCCAGCAGCTTAGGTCGACAGGAGAATAATTCACCCCTCCACTTT
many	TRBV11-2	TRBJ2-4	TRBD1	CASSSRQGVSIQYF	TGTGCCAGCAGCTCCCGACAGGGCGTGAGCATTCAGTACTTC
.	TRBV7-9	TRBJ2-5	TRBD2	CASSLAGTREETQYF	TGTGCCAGCAGCTTAGCGGGGACTAGGGAAGAGACCCAGTACTTC
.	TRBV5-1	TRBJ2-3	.	CASSPEPGADTQYF	TGCGCCAGCAGCCCGGAACCAGGAGCAGATACGCAGTATTTT
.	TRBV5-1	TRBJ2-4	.	CASNFRTPPGGGKNIQYF	TGCGCCAGCAACTTCCGGACTCCTCCAGGGGGAGGCAAAAACATTCAGTACTTC
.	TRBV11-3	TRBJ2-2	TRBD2	CASSALAGGPLSNTVELFF	TGTGCCAGTAGCGCGTTAGCGGGAGGGCCCCTTTCTAACACCGTGGAGCTGTTTTTT
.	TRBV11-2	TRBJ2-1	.	CASSFGVSSYNEQFF	TGTGCCAGCAGCTTTGGGGTGAGCTCCTACAATGAGCAGTTCTTC
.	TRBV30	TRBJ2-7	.	CAWSRNYEQYF	TGTGCCTGGAGTCGGAACTACGAGCAGTACTTC
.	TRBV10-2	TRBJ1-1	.	CASSESGTMNTEAFF	TGCGCCAGCAGTGAGTCAGGGACAATGAACACTGAAGCTTTCTTT